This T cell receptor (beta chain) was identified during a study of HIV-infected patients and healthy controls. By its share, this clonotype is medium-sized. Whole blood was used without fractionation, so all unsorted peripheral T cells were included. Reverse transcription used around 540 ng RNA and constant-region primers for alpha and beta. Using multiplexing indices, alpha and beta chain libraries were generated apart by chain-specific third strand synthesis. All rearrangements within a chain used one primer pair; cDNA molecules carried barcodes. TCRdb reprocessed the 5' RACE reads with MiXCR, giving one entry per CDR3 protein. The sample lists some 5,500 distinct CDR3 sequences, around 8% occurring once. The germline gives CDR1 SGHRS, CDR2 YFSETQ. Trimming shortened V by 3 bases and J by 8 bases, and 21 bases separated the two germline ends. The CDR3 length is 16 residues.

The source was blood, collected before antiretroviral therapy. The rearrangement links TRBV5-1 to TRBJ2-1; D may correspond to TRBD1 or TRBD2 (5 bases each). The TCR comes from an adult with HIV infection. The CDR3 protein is CASSSHGLGLVDEQFF. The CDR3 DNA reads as TGCGCCAGCAGCTCCCACGGACTGGGGCTGGTCGATGAGCAGTTCTTC.